Detailed here is one T cell receptor (beta chain). Its target is unknown. Using immunoSEQ multiplex PCR, the repertoire was profiled, and TCRdb retains in-frame clones only, with some absent. The repertoire holds approximately 110,000 clones, with about nine tenths as singletons. This record belongs to a study of PD-1 blockade in classical Hodgkin lymphoma. General study points: Complete responders had baseline diversity similar to newly diagnosed patients.

As to time point: cycle 4 day 1 (C4D1), after five to seven weeks of nivolumab. Relapse after autologous stem cell transplantation occurred in every patient, and brentuximab vedotin exposure varied. The CDR3 is 13 amino acids. In germline, CDR1 is SGHDN, CDR2 FVKESK. The ends were cut back, 3 bases at V and 4 bases at J, with 7 bases in the middle. The sequences come from peripheral blood mononuclear cells (PBMCs), collected before the fourth cycle of nivolumab. The receptor was isolated from a human donor with classical Hodgkin lymphoma. J is TRBJ2-1 and V is TRBV14; D is unclear. Here the CDR3 DNA reads TGTGCCAGCAGCCATTTACTATACAATGAGCAGTTCTTC. Amino acids: CASSHLLYNEQFF.